One and the same sample provided the 29 T cell receptor beta chains below, sequenced in a study of blood T cell repertoires in COVID-19. The protocol was immunoSEQ multiplex PCR, while the TCRdb copy is restricted to in-frame clones and leaves out a portion. The table has hundreds of thousands of clones, about 88% seen once. Sequencing used PBMCs or T cells enriched from blood (not recorded which). The receptors were sampled from a woman aged 60 to 75 who had recovered from COVID-19.

The rearrangement joins TRBV24-1 to TRBJ2-1; TRBD1 agrees at 12 bases. The germline V gene has CDR1 KGHDR and CDR2 SFDVKD. Unmatched junction bases numbered 12, after V lost 4 bases and J lost 0 bases. The CDR3 has 20 residues. The CDR3 DNA reads as TGTGCCACCAGTGACCTATCCGGGACAGGGGGCTTAAGCTCCTACAATGAGCAGTTCTTC. This encodes CATSDLSGTGGLSSYNEQFF.

For this clone: A much larger clone sits a single nucleotide away, making a read error possible. The V and J genes are TRBV14 and TRBJ1-3; no reliable D call. The CDR3 runs to 13 residues. V dropped 6 bases and J dropped 0 bases, with 6 bases sitting between them. Germline CDR1 is SGHDN and CDR2 is FVKESK. CDR3: CASRSFSGNTIYF. CDR3 nucleotide sequence: TGTGCCAGCAGGTCTTTCTCTGGAAACACCATATATTTT.

This chain joins TRBV3-1 (or the pseudogene TRBV3-2) and TRBJ1-2; 12 bases align to TRBD1. The V and J ends lost 4 bases and 7 bases, in that order; junction bases with no gene match: 7. Looked up from germline, CDR1 is LGHDT and CDR2 is YNNKEL (reference sequence). The CDR3 consists of 15 residues. The CDR3 loop is CASSPSGQGAFGYTF. The CDR3 region has the DNA TGTGCCAGCAGCCCCTCGGGACAGGGGGCTTTTGGCTACACCTTC.

The table lists this clone with a count of one. Other DNA sequences of this sample code for an identical CDR3. This chain connects TRBV18 to TRBJ2-1; TRBD2 might be the D (6 bases). The CDR3 covers 12 residues. Germline CDR1 reads KGHSH; CDR2 reads LQKENI. V was shortened by 2 bases and J by 7 bases, with 6 bases between the two germline ends. CDR3 region: CASSPGGNEQFF. DNA for the CDR3: TGTGCCAGCTCACCAGGGGGGAATGAGCAGTTCTTC.

Ten or more counts support this clone. The chain carries TRBV7-8 and TRBJ1-5; D is undetermined. Per germline, CDR1 SGHVS and CDR2 FQNEAQ. This CDR3 contains 13 residues. V was cut by 2 bases and J by 3 bases, with 5 bases left in between. The CDR3 DNA follows: TGTGCCAGCAGCTTATACAACAATCAGCCCCAGCATTTT. Residues: CASSLYNNQPQHF.

The gene calls are TRBV5-4 and TRBJ2-6, with D unresolved. Germline assignment: CDR1 SGHNT and CDR2 YYREEE (reference sequence). Deletions cut 6 bases from V and 0 bases from J, with 10 bases between. The CDR3 spans 15 residues. The CDR3 nucleotides are TGTGCCAGCAACAAACAGAGCTCTGGGGCCAACGTCCTGACTTTC. It encodes CASNKQSSGANVLTF.

The chain joins TRBV18 to TRBJ1-1; unclear D gene. With 0 bases removed from V and 0 bases from J, the gap between germline ends came to 11 bases. This CDR3 region has 16 residues. The germline gives CDR1 KGHSH, CDR2 LQKENI. CDR3 coding DNA: TGTGCCAGCTCACCACCGGGTGACAAAATGAACACTGAAGCTTTCTTT. Amino acid sequence: CASSPPGDKMNTEAFF.

The chain uses TRBV5-1 and TRBJ2-7, with D hard to call. The CDR3 extends over 14 amino acids. Trimming took 2 bases from V and 6 from J, leaving 15 bases between them. Germline V lookup: CDR1 SGHRS, CDR2 YFSETQ. CDR3 region: CASSFSSQAGEQYF. The CDR3, as DNA: TGCGCCAGCAGCTTCTCCAGTCAGGCAGGCGAGCAGTACTTC.

The chain has TRBV18 and TRBJ1-1; 10 positions match TRBD1. There are 19 residues in the CDR3. With V trimmed by 3 bases and J by 5 bases, 18 bases remained unmatched. Per the germline V gene, CDR1 is KGHSH and CDR2 is LQKENI. The CDR3 bases are TGTGCCAGCTCACCTGACCGAATCTGGGACAGGGGTGTCAAAACTGAAGCTTTCTTT. Translated, it gives CASSPDRIWDRGVKTEAFF.

This clone appeared once. The chain carries TRBV10-2 and TRBJ1-5; D gene ambiguous. The CDR3 is 13 residues long. Looked up from germline, CDR1 is WSHSY and CDR2 is SAAADI. Trimming removed 3 bases from V and 6 bases from J, with 9 bases in between. CDR3 residues: CASSEQQSQPQHF. CDR3 DNA: TGCGCCAGCAGTGAACAGCAAAGTCAGCCCCAGCATTTT.

This clone is labeled medium-sized (0.01 to 0.1%). V gene TRBV28 combines with J gene TRBJ2-2, with 8 bases that match TRBD1. V gave up 3 bases and J gave up 3 bases; unmatched junction bases: 6. The CDR3 loop spans 16 amino acids. Germline V gene sequence: CDR1 MDHEN, CDR2 SYDVKM. CDR3 nucleotide sequence: TGTGCCAGCAGTTTCTTTGCAGGGGGCCACACCGGGGAGCTGTTTTTT. It codes for CASSFFAGGHTGELFF.

V usage is TRBV27 and J usage is TRBJ1-3; unclear D gene. Germline V gene data show CDR1 as MNHEY and CDR2 as SMNVEV (reference sequence). Trimming cost V 2 bases and J 4 bases, with 12 bases left between them. There are 15 residues in the CDR3. The CDR3 is CASSLGFGKGNTIYF. The CDR3 DNA is TGTGCCAGCAGTTTAGGCTTCGGGAAGGGAAACACCATATATTTT.

This chain uses TRBV2 with TRBJ1-1, with 9 bases lining up with TRBD1. Germline-derived CDR1 and CDR2 are SNHLY and FYNNEI. The CDR3 runs to 14 residues. The V gene end was trimmed by 7 bases and the J gene end by 1 base; junction bases not matched to a gene: 4. CDR3 nucleotides: TGTGCCAGCACCAAGGACAGGGGGAACACTGAAGCTTTCTTT. This codes for CASTKDRGNTEAFF.

This clone was picked up one time. The J gene is TRBJ1-3, the V gene TRBV12-5; TRBD1 aligns across 8 bases. The length of the CDR3 is 16 residues. Germline V gives CDR1 LGHNT, CDR2 FRNRAP. V shed 3 bases and J 5 bases; nucleotides not matched to a gene: 9. For the CDR3, the DNA is TGTGCTAGTGGTTTTCCCCCAGGGGGCGTCAGAAACACCATATATTTT. It is translated as CASGFPPGGVRNTIYF.

The chain carries TRBV29-1 and TRBJ2-5; possible D gene TRBD1, 6 bases. The V gene lost 7 bases and the J gene lost 4 bases, with 19 bases spanning the gap. Germline V lookup: CDR1 SQVTM, CDR2 ANQGSEA. The CDR3 loop spans 14 amino acids. DNA of the CDR3: TGCAGCGGGACCGAACAGGGTCGAGGAGAGACCCAGTACTTC. As protein: CSGTEQGRGETQYF.

The chain employs TRBV5-3 and TRBJ2-7; TRBD2 matches at 7 bases. TRBV5-3 is annotated as an ORF whose role is uncertain. V lost 3 bases to trimming and J lost 1 base; unmatched junction nucleotides: 10. This CDR3 region has 16 residues. CDR3 in DNA: TGTGCCAGAAGCTCTGGGGTTCCAGCGGGGTCCTACGAGCAGTACTTC. Translated: CARSSGVPAGSYEQYF.

This sequence joins TRBV19 and TRBJ1-2, with 7 bases fitting TRBD1. CDR3 length: 17 residues. The V and J ends lost 6 bases and 1 base, in that order; junction bases with no gene match: 14. The germline CDR1 and CDR2 sequences are LNHDA and SQIVND (reference sequence). CDR3 DNA sequence: TGTGCCAGTAGACAACAGGGGATGGGATCCGGTAACTATGGCTACACCTTC. Protein product: CASRQQGMGSGNYGYTF.

V usage is TRBV30 and J usage is TRBJ1-2; no firm D call. The germline V gene encodes CDR1 GTSNPN and CDR2 SVGIG (reference sequence). This CDR3 spans 12 amino acids. Deletions cut 0 bases from V and 2 bases from J, with 4 bases between. The CDR3 coding sequence is TGTGCCTGGAGTGTACTGAACTATGGCTACACCTTC. Translated: CAWSVLNYGYTF.

This chain joins TRBV6-6 and TRBJ1-3, with a weak D call TRBD1 (5 bases). The CDR3 totals 14 residues. The ends were cut back, 5 bases at V and 4 bases at J, with 12 bases in the middle. Germline V gene sequence: CDR1 MNHNY, CDR2 SVGAGI (reference sequence). The CDR3 DNA follows: TGTGCCAGCAGTGTCCGGGGGAGGGGAAACACCATATATTTT. Encoded protein: CASSVRGRGNTIYF.

The sample holds one count of this clone. The chain carries TRBV10-2 and TRBJ1-5; D perhaps matches TRBD1 (5 bases). The V gene's germline CDR1 is WSHSY and CDR2 SAAADI. V lost 8 bases and J 11 bases, leaving 22 bases between the germline ends. CDR3 length: 14 amino acids. CDR3 nucleotide sequence: TGCGCCAGCTTTTCCGGGACGGGACTAATGTCCCAGCATTTT. Translated: CASFSGTGLMSQHF.

The rearrangement joins TRBV29-1 to TRBJ1-2; tentative D call: TRBD1 (6 bases). The CDR3 covers 13 residues. V gave up 7 bases and J gave up 2 bases, with 14 bases separating them. The germline V gene has CDR1 SQVTM and CDR2 ANQGSEA. The DNA of the CDR3 is TGCAGCGCGAGCTCGGGACAAAACTATGGCTACACCTTC. Amino acids: CSASSGQNYGYTF.

This chain links TRBV9 with TRBJ2-5; TRBD2 matches at 9 bases. The length of the CDR3 is 15 residues. Germline V gene sequence: CDR1 SGDLS, CDR2 YYNGEE. V lost 2 bases to trimming and J lost 2 bases; unmatched junction nucleotides: 4. In DNA form, the CDR3 reads TGTGCCAGCAGCGTGGCTAGCGGGGAACAAGAGACCCAGTACTTC. It encodes CASSVASGEQETQYF.

The V gene is TRBV19, the J gene TRBJ1-1; the D gene is possibly TRBD1 (5 bases). Trimming took off 10 bases at V and 4 bases at J, with 10 bases between the two ends. CDR3 size: 11 residues. The germline V gene has CDR1 LNHDA and CDR2 SQIVND (reference sequence). The CDR3: CATSGFTEAFF. As DNA, the CDR3 is TGTGCCACCTCAGGGTTCACTGAAGCTTTCTTT.

The DNA of the CDR3 is TGCGCCAGCAGCTCGACAGGGGGCCTCTCCTACAATGAGCAGTTCTTC. The encoded protein is CASSSTGGLSYNEQFF. This chain connects TRBV5-1 to TRBJ2-1; TRBD1 agrees at 10 bases. The germline gives CDR1 SGHRS, CDR2 YFSETQ. CDR3 length: 16 amino acids. V gave up 3 bases and J gave up 0 bases; unmatched junction bases: 3.

This rearrangement joins TRBV14 to TRBJ1-2; 7 nucleotides agree with TRBD1. This CDR3 comprises 16 residues. In germline, CDR1 is SGHDN, CDR2 FVKESK. J was trimmed by 4 bases and V by 1 base; bases with no gene match: 9. In DNA, the CDR3 is TGTGCCAGCAGCCAAGTCAGAGGGGGCGTACGCTATGGCTACACCTTC. Translation: CASSQVRGGVRYGYTF.

V gene TRBV24-1 combines with J gene TRBJ2-5; 10 bases are shared with TRBD1. V lost 6 bases to trimming and J lost 1 base; unmatched junction nucleotides: 10. The CDR3 totals 17 residues. CDR1 and CDR2 (germline): KGHDR, SFDVKD. CDR3 bases: TGTGCCACCAGTCGAGGACAGGGGGGCGCCGCCCAAGAGACCCAGTACTTC. Its translation is CATSRGQGGAAQETQYF.

The chain links TRBV4-1 to TRBJ2-3, with TRBD2 matching 12 bases. This CDR3 has 14 residues. In germline, CDR1 is MGHRA, CDR2 YSYEKL. Trimming at V came to 4 bases and at J to 12 bases, leaving 8 bases not matched to a gene. The CDR3 protein is CASSLGLAGIEQYF. The CDR3 DNA sequence: TGCGCCAGCAGCCTTGGACTAGCGGGGATTGAACAGTATTTT.

This sequence joins TRBV10-3 and TRBJ2-3; 9 positions agree with TRBD1. The CDR3 length is 16 residues. From germline, CDR1 is ENHRY and CDR2 SYGVKD. The ends lost 6 bases at V and 1 base at J; junction bases unmatched: 8. The CDR3 nucleotides are TGTGCCATCAGCGGGACAGGGAGGTGGGGCACAGATACGCAGTATTTT. It encodes CAISGTGRWGTDTQYF.

This chain uses TRBV7-2 with TRBJ1-6; 9 bases agree with TRBD1. Germline CDR1 and CDR2: SGHTA and FQGNSA. This CDR3 contains 15 residues. The V segment lost 3 bases and the J segment 10 bases; nucleotides outside the gene matches: 7. The chain's CDR3 is CASSFMGQGRSPLHF. DNA of the CDR3: TGTGCCAGCAGCTTTATGGGACAGGGTAGATCACCCCTCCACTTT.